Included here is one TCR beta chain sequence, with context. Its antigen is not identified. Specified time point: after dendritic cell vaccination, including at tumor progression/relapse. The CDR3 extends over 16 amino acids. Germline V gene lookup returns CDR1 LNHDA and CDR2 SQIVND (reference sequence). Trimming removed 2 bases at V and 4 bases at J, with 15 bases between. The data were obtained in a study of glioma-infiltrating T cells after dendritic cell vaccination. Findings of the study overall: Few patients contributed both blood and tumor specimens.

Amplification used 60 V beta primers and 13 J beta primers. Method: immunoSEQ multiplex PCR; TCRdb's copy keeps in-frame clones and lacks some. Among fewer than 65,000 clones listed, 75% to 90% were seen once. The rearrangement joins TRBV19 to TRBJ1-5; tentative D call: TRBD1 (6 bases). This TCR was sampled from a human donor with glioblastoma. The input for sequencing was blood, taken after dendritic cell vaccination. The CDR3 region has the DNA TGTGCCAGTAGTATAACGGGTCAGGGGCAGAATCAGCCCCAGCATTTT. Residues: CASSITGQGQNQPQHF.